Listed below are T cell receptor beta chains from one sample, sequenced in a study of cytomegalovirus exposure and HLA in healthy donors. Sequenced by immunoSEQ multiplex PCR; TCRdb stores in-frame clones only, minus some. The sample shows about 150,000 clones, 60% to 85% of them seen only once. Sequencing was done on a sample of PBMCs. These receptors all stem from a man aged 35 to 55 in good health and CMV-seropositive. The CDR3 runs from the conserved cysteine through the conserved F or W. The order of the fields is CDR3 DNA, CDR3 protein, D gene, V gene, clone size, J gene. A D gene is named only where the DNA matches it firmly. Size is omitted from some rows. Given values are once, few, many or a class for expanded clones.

cdr3_nt: TGTGCCAGCAGTGTACATCCTTCTGGGGCCAACGTCCTGACTTTC
cdr3_aa: CASSVHPSGANVLTF
d_call: -
v_call: TRBV2
clone_size: -
j_call: TRBJ2-6

cdr3_nt: TGTGCCAGCAACAGAGCGGGAAGATACAATGAGCAGTTCTTC
cdr3_aa: CASNRAGRYNEQFF
d_call: TRBD2
v_call: TRBV6-5
clone_size: -
j_call: TRBJ2-1

cdr3_nt: TGTGCCAGCAGCTTAGGGGGGGTGTCGAACACTGAAGCTTTCTTT
cdr3_aa: CASSLGGVSNTEAFF
d_call: -
v_call: TRBV11-2
clone_size: -
j_call: TRBJ1-1

cdr3_nt: TGTGCCAGCAGCGACGACAAATCGGGGGGTGAGACCCAGTACTTC
cdr3_aa: CASSDDKSGGETQYF
d_call: TRBD2
v_call: TRBV5-6
clone_size: -
j_call: TRBJ2-5

cdr3_nt: TGTGCCAGCAGCCGATCTGGAAGGCAGGGGTACTACGAGCAGTACTTC
cdr3_aa: CASSRSGRQGYYEQYF
d_call: -
v_call: TRBV11-3
clone_size: -
j_call: TRBJ2-7

cdr3_nt: TGCAGCGTTGTTCGGGGAGGAACAACTAATGAAAAACTGTTTTTT
cdr3_aa: CSVVRGGTTNEKLFF
d_call: -
v_call: TRBV29-1
clone_size: -
j_call: TRBJ1-4

cdr3_nt: TGTGCCAGCAGCTTCACGCGTGCGGGACAGGAGGGCACCGGGGAGCTGTTTTTT
cdr3_aa: CASSFTRAGQEGTGELFF
d_call: TRBD1
v_call: TRBV7-8
clone_size: -
j_call: TRBJ2-2

cdr3_nt: TGTGCCAGCTCACCACCGGCGGCGGCTAACTATGGCTACACCTTC
cdr3_aa: CASSPPAAANYGYTF
d_call: -
v_call: TRBV18
clone_size: -
j_call: TRBJ1-2

cdr3_nt: TGTGCCAGCAGCCTAGGGAGGGCAGATACGCAGTATTTT
cdr3_aa: CASSLGRADTQYF
d_call: TRBD2
v_call: TRBV5-6
clone_size: -
j_call: TRBJ2-3

cdr3_nt: TGTGCCAGCAGCTCCAGGGGTAATCAGCCCCAGCATTTT
cdr3_aa: CASSSRGNQPQHF
d_call: -
v_call: TRBV5-6
clone_size: -
j_call: TRBJ1-5

cdr3_nt: TGTGCCAGTAGTCCCGGGACTAGGGTCGACGAGCAGTACTTC
cdr3_aa: CASSPGTRVDEQYF
d_call: TRBD2
v_call: TRBV19
clone_size: -
j_call: TRBJ2-7

cdr3_nt: TGTGCCAGCAGCTTAGGGGAGGAGCAGTACTTC
cdr3_aa: CASSLGEEQYF
d_call: -
v_call: TRBV7-9
clone_size: -
j_call: TRBJ2-7

cdr3_nt: TGTGCCAGCAGTGGCGGTCGAGGGTGGGGTCAGCCCCAGCATTTT
cdr3_aa: CASSGGRGWGQPQHF
d_call: -
v_call: TRBV2
clone_size: -
j_call: TRBJ1-5

cdr3_nt: TGTGCCAGCAGTTACAGACTTGGTGGAAACACCATATATTTT
cdr3_aa: CASSYRLGGNTIYF
d_call: -
v_call: TRBV6-5
clone_size: -
j_call: TRBJ1-3

cdr3_nt: TGCGCCAGCAGCTCACAGGGAGCCTATGGCTACACCTTC
cdr3_aa: CASSSQGAYGYTF
d_call: -
v_call: TRBV5-1
clone_size: -
j_call: TRBJ1-2

cdr3_nt: TGTGCCAGCAGCCTAGAATTCTATGGCTACACCTTC
cdr3_aa: CASSLEFYGYTF
d_call: -
v_call: TRBV5-6
clone_size: -
j_call: TRBJ1-2

cdr3_nt: TGCGCCAGCAGCCAAGAGGGACGGGAGGGGCAAGAGACCCAGTACTTC
cdr3_aa: CASSQEGREGQETQYF
d_call: TRBD2
v_call: TRBV4-1
clone_size: -
j_call: TRBJ2-5

cdr3_nt: TGTGCCAGTACCCCAAACCGGGGGGCCCCTGAAGCTTTCTTT
cdr3_aa: CASTPNRGAPEAFF
d_call: -
v_call: TRBV19
clone_size: -
j_call: TRBJ1-1

cdr3_nt: TGTGCCAGCAGCTCCCGGTCGGAGGGGCTAAGGGCCGGGGAGCTGTTTTTT
cdr3_aa: CASSSRSEGLRAGELFF
d_call: -
v_call: TRBV7-6
clone_size: -
j_call: TRBJ2-2

cdr3_nt: TGTGCCAGCGGAACAGGGTTTGGCTACACCTTC
cdr3_aa: CASGTGFGYTF
d_call: -
v_call: TRBV6-5
clone_size: -
j_call: TRBJ1-2

cdr3_nt: TGTGCCAGCAGCGTAGCCGGGACTCCCCGGGGCACCGGGGAGCTGTTTTTT
cdr3_aa: CASSVAGTPRGTGELFF
d_call: -
v_call: TRBV9
clone_size: -
j_call: TRBJ2-2

cdr3_nt: TGTGCCAGCTCCCCCTCACAGCACTCTGGAAACACCATATATTTT
cdr3_aa: CASSPSQHSGNTIYF
d_call: -
v_call: TRBV6-5
clone_size: -
j_call: TRBJ1-3

cdr3_nt: TGTGCCAGCAGCTCCCTAGGGGAGAACACCGGGGAGCTGTTTTTT
cdr3_aa: CASSSLGENTGELFF
d_call: -
v_call: TRBV7-9
clone_size: -
j_call: TRBJ2-2

cdr3_nt: TGTTCCAGCAGCTTAGCCCGAGCGGGCTCGACCTACAATGAGCAGTTCTTC
cdr3_aa: CSSSLARAGSTYNEQFF
d_call: -
v_call: TRBV7-9
clone_size: -
j_call: TRBJ2-1

cdr3_nt: TGTGCCAGCAGCTTAGGTGGGGACAGTCAAGTCGGCTACGAGCAGTACTTC
cdr3_aa: CASSLGGDSQVGYEQYF
d_call: TRBD1
v_call: TRBV7-6
clone_size: -
j_call: TRBJ2-7

cdr3_nt: TGTGCCAGCAGCTGGGGACTAGCGGGAGAACTCCCCTACGAGCAGTACTTC
cdr3_aa: CASSWGLAGELPYEQYF
d_call: TRBD2
v_call: TRBV7-8
clone_size: once
j_call: TRBJ2-7

cdr3_nt: TGTGCCAGCAGCGTAGTGGGACTAGCGGGATCCGGGGAGCTGTTTTTT
cdr3_aa: CASSVVGLAGSGELFF
d_call: TRBD2
v_call: TRBV9
clone_size: -
j_call: TRBJ2-2

cdr3_nt: TGTGCCAGCAGCCAAGGACAGACGAACACAGATACGCAGTATTTT
cdr3_aa: CASSQGQTNTDTQYF
d_call: -
v_call: TRBV6-5
clone_size: -
j_call: TRBJ2-3

cdr3_nt: TGTGCCAGCAGCGCCGAGACAGGGGTATTGAACACTGAAGCTTTCTTT
cdr3_aa: CASSAETGVLNTEAFF
d_call: TRBD1
v_call: TRBV27
clone_size: -
j_call: TRBJ1-1

cdr3_nt: TGTGCCAGCAGCTTGTTCCAGCGGGATCAAGAGACCCAGTACTTC
cdr3_aa: CASSLFQRDQETQYF
d_call: TRBD2
v_call: TRBV5-4
clone_size: -
j_call: TRBJ2-5

cdr3_nt: TGTGCCAGCAGTTTAACCAGGGGGTCGAACATTCAGTACTTC
cdr3_aa: CASSLTRGSNIQYF
d_call: TRBD1
v_call: TRBV28
clone_size: -
j_call: TRBJ2-4

cdr3_nt: TGTGCCAGCAGCCAAGGGACTAACGCTTTCTTT
cdr3_aa: CASSQGTNAFF
d_call: -
v_call: TRBV14
clone_size: -
j_call: TRBJ1-1

cdr3_nt: TGTGCCAGCAGCTTAGGACAGGGCAACACTGAAGCTTTCTTT
cdr3_aa: CASSLGQGNTEAFF
d_call: TRBD1
v_call: TRBV7-9
clone_size: -
j_call: TRBJ1-1

cdr3_nt: TGTGCCAGCAGTCAGGGGCGGGCGGGAGCGTCCTACGAGCAGTACTTC
cdr3_aa: CASSQGRAGASYEQYF
d_call: -
v_call: TRBV5-4
clone_size: -
j_call: TRBJ2-7

cdr3_nt: TGTGCCAGCAGCTTACAGGGGGACTATGGCTACACCTTC
cdr3_aa: CASSLQGDYGYTF
d_call: TRBD1
v_call: TRBV7-9
clone_size: -
j_call: TRBJ1-2

cdr3_nt: TGTGCCAGCAGCGCAAGACAGGGCACCGGGGAGCTGTTTTTT
cdr3_aa: CASSARQGTGELFF
d_call: TRBD1
v_call: TRBV9
clone_size: few
j_call: TRBJ2-2

cdr3_nt: TGTGCCAGCAGGCTAACAGGTGACTATGGCTACACCTTC
cdr3_aa: CASRLTGDYGYTF
d_call: -
v_call: TRBV28
clone_size: few
j_call: TRBJ1-2

cdr3_nt: TGTGCCAGCAGCTTAAGCCGGGAGAACACTGAAGCTTTCTTT
cdr3_aa: CASSLSRENTEAFF
d_call: -
v_call: TRBV7-3
clone_size: -
j_call: TRBJ1-1

cdr3_nt: TGTGCCGGGGGGACAGGGGGCCGGGAGACCCAGTACTTC
cdr3_aa: CAGGTGGRETQYF
d_call: TRBD1
v_call: TRBV2
clone_size: few
j_call: TRBJ2-5

cdr3_nt: TGTGCCAGCAGCTTACAGGATAGCAATCAGCCCCAGCATTTT
cdr3_aa: CASSLQDSNQPQHF
d_call: -
v_call: TRBV7-9
clone_size: once
j_call: TRBJ1-5

cdr3_nt: TGTGCCAGACCCCGGAGGGTCCCCAATCAGCCCCAGCATTTT
cdr3_aa: CARPRRVPNQPQHF
d_call: -
v_call: TRBV6-5
clone_size: -
j_call: TRBJ1-5

cdr3_nt: TGTGCCAGCAGCCCCTCCGGCGGACTAGCGGGATCTAAGACCCAGTACTTC
cdr3_aa: CASSPSGGLAGSKTQYF
d_call: TRBD2
v_call: TRBV5-4
clone_size: -
j_call: TRBJ2-5

cdr3_nt: TGTGCCAGTAGTATAGGGGAGAGGACAGGGCCCGGGGAGCTGTTTTTT
cdr3_aa: CASSIGERTGPGELFF
d_call: TRBD1
v_call: TRBV19
clone_size: -
j_call: TRBJ2-2

cdr3_nt: TGTGCCAGCAGCCCGACAGGACAGGGGGGACAAGAGACCCAGTACTTC
cdr3_aa: CASSPTGQGGQETQYF
d_call: TRBD1
v_call: TRBV5-4
clone_size: -
j_call: TRBJ2-5

cdr3_nt: TGTGCCAGCACCTGGGGCGGGACGAACACCGGGGAGCTGTTTTTT
cdr3_aa: CASTWGGTNTGELFF
d_call: -
v_call: TRBV6-5
clone_size: -
j_call: TRBJ2-2

cdr3_nt: TGTGCCAGCAGCGTAGACAGCAACTATGGCTACACCTTC
cdr3_aa: CASSVDSNYGYTF
d_call: -
v_call: TRBV9
clone_size: few
j_call: TRBJ1-2

cdr3_nt: TGTGCCAGCAGCCTTCCGGGACAGGGGCAGCCCCAGCATTTT
cdr3_aa: CASSLPGQGQPQHF
d_call: TRBD1
v_call: TRBV7-2
clone_size: few
j_call: TRBJ1-5

cdr3_nt: TGTGCCAGCAGTCACGCGGCCTTGGACAGGGGGCGGGGGTTGCAGTACTTC
cdr3_aa: CASSHAALDRGRGLQYF
d_call: TRBD1
v_call: TRBV27
clone_size: -
j_call: TRBJ2-7

cdr3_nt: TGTGCCAGCAGGCTAGCGGGATTTGCAGCCTACGAGCAGTACTTC
cdr3_aa: CASRLAGFAAYEQYF
d_call: TRBD2
v_call: TRBV28
clone_size: once
j_call: TRBJ2-7

cdr3_nt: TGTGCCAGCAGTTCCGGGACAGGGGGATTTAATGAAAAACTGTTTTTT
cdr3_aa: CASSSGTGGFNEKLFF
d_call: TRBD1
v_call: TRBV28
clone_size: -
j_call: TRBJ1-4

cdr3_nt: TGCGCCAGCAGTGAGGGGGGAGGGGAGACCCAGTACTTC
cdr3_aa: CASSEGGGETQYF
d_call: TRBD2
v_call: TRBV10-1
clone_size: -
j_call: TRBJ2-5

cdr3_nt: TGTGCCAGCTCACCACAGAACAGGGACCACGAGCAGTACTTC
cdr3_aa: CASSPQNRDHEQYF
d_call: -
v_call: TRBV18
clone_size: -
j_call: TRBJ2-7

cdr3_nt: TGTGCCAGCAGCTTCCAAGGGGCGGACTATGGCTACACCTTC
cdr3_aa: CASSFQGADYGYTF
d_call: -
v_call: TRBV27
clone_size: -
j_call: TRBJ1-2

cdr3_nt: TGTGCCAGCAGTTTACAGGGGTACACTGAAGCTTTCTTT
cdr3_aa: CASSLQGYTEAFF
d_call: TRBD1
v_call: TRBV7-2
clone_size: -
j_call: TRBJ1-1

cdr3_nt: TGTGCCAGCAGTGATTTCGACAGGGGATACCAGCCCCAGCATTTT
cdr3_aa: CASSDFDRGYQPQHF
d_call: TRBD1
v_call: TRBV2
clone_size: once
j_call: TRBJ1-5